This TCR beta chain was observed in a study of tumor-infiltrating lymphocytes in localized non-small cell lung cancer. At the level of the study: From each patient, both tumor and uninvolved lung, non-adjacent to tumor, were sampled.

Sequencing used immunoSEQ multiplex PCR; TCRdb keeps in-frame clones, though not all of them. The table has roughly 12,000 clones, roughly 89% seen once. Germline assignment: CDR1 WSHSY and CDR2 SAAADI. This CDR3 spans 17 amino acids. V was shortened by 4 bases and J by 0 bases, with 18 bases between the two germline ends. The source is a human donor with non-small cell lung cancer. The specimen was lung tumor tissue. This rearrangement joins TRBV10-2 to TRBJ1-2, with a weak D call TRBD1 (5 bases). This chain's CDR3 is CASSASFGANTNYGYTF. Here the CDR3 DNA reads TGCGCCAGCAGTGCTTCCTTCGGGGCCAACACTAACTATGGCTACACCTTC.